Presented here are 28 T cell receptor beta chains from one specimen sequenced in a study of cytomegalovirus exposure and HLA in healthy donors. Use of 60 Vbeta and 13 Jbeta primers characterized the PCR. Profiling relied on immunoSEQ multiplex PCR, and the TCRdb table lists in-frame clones only, not all of them. The sample yields some 180,000 clones, 12% seen once. The sample taken for sequencing was PBMCs. These receptors were collected from a middle-aged man in good health and CMV-seropositive.

In its sample, this clone was seen a few times. The chain uses TRBV19 and TRBJ2-3, with D possibly TRBD2 on 5 matching bases. Per germline, CDR1 LNHDA and CDR2 SQIVND (reference sequence). The V end lost 4 bases, the J end lost 8 bases, and 19 bases lay between the germline ends. The CDR3 is 15 residues long. The CDR3 reads CASSTGRTSEGTQYF. In nucleotides, the CDR3 is TGTGCCAGTAGTACCGGGCGGACGAGTGAGGGTACGCAGTATTTT.

This clone was picked up a small number of times. This sequence joins TRBV11-3 and TRBJ2-7, with 10 bases fitting TRBD1. CDR3 length equals 14 residues. CDR1 is SGHNT and CDR2 is YENEEA in the germline V gene. V lost 7 bases, J lost 0 bases, and 3 bases stayed unmatched. The CDR3 spells CASTGTGVSYEQYF. The CDR3 DNA reads as TGTGCCAGCACTGGGACAGGGGTCTCCTACGAGCAGTACTTC.

This clone was seen repeatedly, ten times or more. V gene TRBV4-1 combines with J gene TRBJ1-1; 7 positions match TRBD1. CDR1 and CDR2 (germline): MGHRA, YSYEKL. Germline trimming cut 1 base from V and 7 bases from J; bases unmatched to any gene: 6. The CDR3 consists of 14 residues. In DNA form, the CDR3 reads TGCGCCAGCAGCCAAGCCACAGGGGCGAATGAAGCTTTCTTT. This sequence encodes CASSQATGANEAFF.

The genes are TRBV7-8 and TRBJ1-2; TRBD1 is a possible D gene (5 bases). Germline V CDR1 and CDR2: SGHVS, FQNEAQ. The length of the CDR3 is 12 residues. V lost 7 bases and J lost 4, with 10 bases in between. The CDR3 nucleotides are TGTGCCAGCACGGCAGGGCTCTATGGCTACACCTTC. Its protein is CASTAGLYGYTF.

This clone was detected only a few times. The chain employs TRBV28 and TRBJ1-5; unclear D gene. V was cut by 3 bases and J by 8 bases, with 8 bases left in between. CDR1 is MDHEN, CDR2 SYDVKM, per germline. The CDR3 totals 12 residues. CDR3 in DNA: TGTGCCAGCAGTTTTCTGTCGGAGCCCCAGCATTTT. This gives the protein CASSFLSEPQHF.

The genes are TRBV5-1 and TRBJ1-1; D not certain. From germline, CDR1 is SGHRS and CDR2 YFSETQ. The CDR3 runs 14 residues. V lost 0 bases and J lost 0, with 6 bases in between. CDR3 protein: CASSLDGLNTEAFF. The DNA for the CDR3 is TGCGCCAGCAGCTTGGACGGGTTGAACACTGAAGCTTTCTTT.

The chain is built from TRBV18 and TRBJ1-3; TRBD1 might be the D (6 bases). The CDR3 has 16 amino acids. Deletions cut 3 bases from V and 0 bases from J, with 12 bases between. The V gene's germline CDR1 is KGHSH and CDR2 LQKENI. The CDR3 reads CASSPAQGFSGNTIYF. CDR3 in DNA: TGTGCCAGCTCACCCGCACAGGGATTCTCTGGAAACACCATATATTTT. The variable domain in full, completed from reference TRBV18 and TRBJ1-3, reads NAGVMQNPRHLVRRRGQEARLRCSPMKGHSHVYWYRQLPEEGLKFMVYLQKENIIDESGMPKERFSAEFPKEGPSILRIQQVVRGDSAAYFCASSPAQGFSGNTIYFGEGSWLTVV.

The table lists this clone with a few counts. This sequence joins TRBV5-1 and TRBJ2-3; no clear D. This CDR3 spans 15 amino acids. V dropped 0 bases and J dropped 0 bases, with 8 bases sitting between them. The V gene's germline CDR1 is SGHRS and CDR2 YFSETQ. The CDR3 reads CASSLAVQSTDTQYF. The CDR3 coding sequence is TGCGCCAGCAGCTTGGCAGTACAAAGCACAGATACGCAGTATTTT.

This chain links TRBV2 with TRBJ2-4; the D gene is possibly TRBD1 (7 bases). The CDR3 length is 12 residues. Germline CDR1 SNHLY, CDR2 FYNNEI. Trimming stripped 11 bases from V and 8 bases from J, with 16 bases between. In nucleotides, the CDR3 is TGTGCCGGCCGGGACAGCGGGTACATTCAGTACTTC. Amino acids: CAGRDSGYIQYF.

This clone was seen ten or more times. V gene TRBV4-3 combines with J gene TRBJ2-7, with D possibly TRBD2 on 6 matching bases. The V and J ends lost 1 base and 4 bases respectively, with 11 bases between them. Germline V gives CDR1 LGHNA, CDR2 YSLEER. The CDR3 has 14 residues. CDR3 loop: CASSQAGTPYEQYF. The CDR3, as DNA: TGCGCCAGCAGCCAAGCAGGGACTCCTTACGAGCAGTACTTC.

This clone appeared a few times. Here the CDR3 reads CATSRGLGGGRSYEQYF. The CDR3 DNA follows: TGTGCCACCAGCAGAGGTCTCGGGGGTGGGAGATCCTACGAGCAGTACTTC. V and J are TRBV15 and TRBJ2-7; maybe TRBD2 (6 bases). This CDR3 has 17 amino acids. V shed 1 base and J shed 1 base, with 17 bases lying between them. Germline CDR1 and CDR2: LNHNV and YYDKDF (reference sequence).

The chain employs TRBV4-2 and TRBJ1-5; no clear D gene. The CDR3 runs to 15 residues. V lost 1 base and J lost 2, with 9 bases in between. Germline-derived CDR1 and CDR2 are LGHNA and YNFKEQ. The CDR3 coding sequence is TGTGCCAGCAGCCAAGGCCTGATAGGCAATCAGCCCCAGCATTTT. Encoded protein: CASSQGLIGNQPQHF.

This clone has a handful of counts. The rearrangement joins TRBV6-6 to TRBJ2-7; D may be TRBD2 (6 bases). Germline assignment: CDR1 MNHNY and CDR2 SVGAGI (reference sequence). The CDR3 loop spans 14 amino acids. Trimming left V 2 bases short and J 1 base short, with 9 bases between. CDR3 region: CASSYLRESYEQYV. The CDR3 DNA follows: TGTGCCAGCAGTTACCTACGGGAGTCCTACGAGCAGTACGTC.

This clone was counted between two and nine times. The rearrangement uses TRBV7-2 and TRBJ1-2, with 8 bases lining up with TRBD1. The ends lost 2 bases at V and 4 bases at J; junction bases unmatched: 6. This CDR3 spans 15 amino acids. Germline V lookup: CDR1 SGHTA, CDR2 FQGNSA. The CDR3 sequence is CASSLPDRVGYGYTF. In DNA, the CDR3 is TGTGCCAGCAGCTTACCGGACAGGGTGGGCTATGGCTACACCTTC.

V gene TRBV25-1 combines with J gene TRBJ1-2, with unresolved D. The CDR3 extends over 12 amino acids. Germline CDR1 and CDR2: MGHDK and SYGVNS. Trimming shortened V by 5 bases and J by 0 bases, and 4 bases separated the two germline ends. In nucleotides, the CDR3 is TGTGCCAGCAGTATATCTAACTATGGCTACACCTTC. Amino acids: CASSISNYGYTF.

V and J are TRBV7-2 and TRBJ1-2; D uncertain. From germline, CDR1 is SGHTA and CDR2 FQGNSA. The CDR3 totals 13 residues. Trimming shortened V by 1 base and J by 8 bases, and 11 bases separated the two germline ends. The CDR3 region has the DNA TGTGCCAGCAGCTTAGGCTCCGGGGTAGGCTACACCTTC. It encodes CASSLGSGVGYTF.

The CDR3 DNA follows: TGTGCCAGCGGGGGCAGGGATAATGAAAAACTGTTTTTT. This encodes CASGGRDNEKLFF. The gene calls are TRBV13 and TRBJ1-4; possibly TRBD1 for D (6 bases). Trimming cost V 8 bases and J 4 bases, with 11 bases left between them. CDR1 and CDR2 (germline): PRHDT, FYEKMQ (reference sequence). The CDR3 has 13 residues.

The gene calls are TRBV7-9 and TRBJ2-2, with no clear D. The V gene lost 5 bases and the J gene lost 4 bases, with 14 bases spanning the gap. CDR1 and CDR2 from the germline V gene are SEHNR and FQNEAQ (reference sequence). This CDR3 has 15 residues. The CDR3 nucleotides are TGTGCCAGCAGCCCCCCGGGTCTGAGCACCGGGGAGCTGTTTTTT. As protein: CASSPPGLSTGELFF.

J is TRBJ1-1 and V is TRBV2; 7 bases fit TRBD1. The junction had 6 bases not matched to a gene; V was cut back by 4 bases and J by 1 base. Germline V lookup: CDR1 SNHLY, CDR2 FYNNEI. This CDR3 is 15 amino acids long. CDR3 amino acids: CASSVQGTGNTEAFF. CDR3 sequence (DNA): TGTGCCAGCAGTGTACAGGGGACGGGGAACACTGAAGCTTTCTTT.

A few counts support this clone. The chain combines TRBV5-4 with TRBJ2-3; 9 bases line up with TRBD1. The CDR3 is made up of 13 amino acids. Trimming took 7 bases from V and 6 from J; bases not matched to a gene: 6. The germline CDR1 and CDR2 sequences are SGHNT and YYREEE (reference sequence). The CDR3 sequence: CASGDRVVDTQYF. CDR3 nucleotides: TGTGCCAGCGGGGACAGGGTGGTGGATACGCAGTATTTT.

The V gene is TRBV2, the J gene TRBJ1-5; possible D gene TRBD1, 5 bases. CDR1 and CDR2 from the germline V gene are SNHLY and FYNNEI. Trimming stripped 1 base from V and 6 bases from J, with 10 bases between. There are 14 residues in the CDR3. Written as DNA, the CDR3 is TGTGCCAGCAGTGAAGGAAGGGGAAGTCAGCCCCAGCATTTT. Translation gives CASSEGRGSQPQHF.

Only a few counts were recorded for this clone. V gene TRBV7-9 combines with J gene TRBJ2-7; TRBD2 matches 8 bases. The CDR3 runs 13 residues. With V trimmed by 6 bases and J by 3 bases, 4 bases remained unmatched. Germline loops: CDR1 SEHNR, CDR2 FQNEAQ (reference sequence). DNA for the CDR3: TGTGCCAGCAGAAGGGCGGGGGGCTACGAGCAGTACTTC. Amino acids: CASRRAGGYEQYF.

This clone has more than one count but fewer than ten. The J gene is TRBJ2-3, the V gene TRBV5-4; the match to TRBD1 covers 8 bases. The V gene's germline CDR1 is SGHNT and CDR2 YYREEE (reference sequence). J lost 1 base, V lost 4 bases, and 5 bases had no gene match. The CDR3 consists of 15 residues. CDR3 region: CASSNRGQGTDTQYF. DNA of the CDR3: TGTGCCAGCAGCAACAGGGGACAGGGCACAGATACGCAGTATTTT.

This clone has a handful of counts. The chain combines TRBV27 with TRBJ2-3; 8 bases fit TRBD2. The CDR3 is 15 amino acids. Germline CDR1 is MNHEY and CDR2 is SMNVEV (reference sequence). The J segment lost 4 bases and the V segment lost 1 base, leaving 4 bases of the junction unmatched. The CDR3 protein is CASSLFGTRADTQYF. The CDR3 coding sequence is TGTGCCAGCAGTTTATTTGGGACTAGGGCAGATACGCAGTATTTT.

This clone has just a few counts. The chain joins TRBV7-8 to TRBJ2-5; D may be TRBD2 (6 bases). The CDR3 is made up of 13 amino acids. With 5 bases removed from V and 5 bases from J, the gap between germline ends came to 12 bases. Germline values: CDR1 SGHVS, CDR2 FQNEAQ. CDR3 sequence (DNA): TGTGCCAGCAGCCAGGGACTGCGGGAGACCCAGTACTTC. The encoded protein is CASSQGLRETQYF.

The chain employs TRBV7-9 and TRBJ2-2; weak D call: TRBD2 (7 bases). The V gene's germline CDR1 is SEHNR and CDR2 FQNEAQ (reference sequence). With 5 bases removed from V and 6 bases from J, the gap between germline ends came to 19 bases. The CDR3 has 16 residues. The CDR3 sequence is CASSPAGGLGPGELFF. The CDR3 region has the DNA TGTGCCAGCAGCCCCGCCGGGGGGCTGGGCCCCGGGGAGCTGTTTTTT.

This chain links TRBV5-6 with TRBJ1-5; TRBD1 agrees at 9 bases. V lost 4 bases to trimming and J lost 7 bases; unmatched junction nucleotides: 6. The germline V gene has CDR1 SGHDT and CDR2 YYEEEE. The CDR3 runs to 14 residues. The CDR3 loop is CASSRGTGRQPQHF. Here the CDR3 DNA reads TGTGCCAGCAGCCGAGGGACAGGGCGGCAGCCCCAGCATTTT.

This clone appeared a few times. This chain links TRBV5-1 with TRBJ2-7, with 7 bases that match TRBD2. The germline V gene encodes CDR1 SGHRS and CDR2 YFSETQ. Losses at the gene ends were 7 bases for V and 3 bases for J; bases not matched to a gene: 13. The CDR3 extends over 15 amino acids. The CDR3 DNA sequence: TGCGCCAGCGGCAACCCCGATCGGACTAGCTACGAGCAGTACTTC. It translates to CASGNPDRTSYEQYF.